These 26 T cell receptor beta chains came from one sample sequenced in a study of blood T cell repertoires in COVID-19 (dated by TCRdb to 2019 to 2021). The library was prepared using the immunoSEQ multiplex PCR assay. The clones in this table, taken by TCRdb from immuneACCESS, are in-frame only. Not every clone is retained; where verified, under half of the shortfall comes from an unresolved V gene, and the cause of the rest is unknown. Here the sample has around 460,000 clones; over 85% occur a single time. The ten largest clones capture 0.7% to 0.85% of the sample. Sequencing was performed on peripheral blood. These TCRs come from a man aged 18 to 29 with COVID-19, enrolled during active disease.

The chain employs TRBV5-5 and TRBJ1-1, with 7 bases identical to TRBD1. V lost 0 bases to trimming and J lost 0 bases; unmatched junction nucleotides: 2. CDR3 length equals 15 residues. The germline CDR1 and CDR2 sequences are SGHKS and YYEKEE (reference sequence). CDR3 protein: CASSLGGQLNTEAFF. In nucleotides, the CDR3 is TGTGCCAGCAGCTTGGGGGGACAGCTGAACACTGAAGCTTTCTTT.

A remark on this clone: Other DNA sequences within the sample encode an identical CDR3. This chain joins TRBV7-9 and TRBJ1-2; no firm D call. CDR3 size: 14 residues. In germline, CDR1 is SEHNR, CDR2 FQNEAQ (reference sequence). The germline V and J ends were trimmed by 1 base and 2 bases, with 8 bases remaining between them. CDR3 coding DNA: TGTGCCAGCAGCTTAGGAGGAGAGAACTATGGCTACACCTTC. It yields the protein CASSLGGENYGYTF. The variable domain in full, with the rest retrieved from reference TRBV7-9 and TRBJ1-2, is DTGVSQNPRHKITKRGQNVTFRCDPISEHNRLYWYRQTLGQGPEFLTYFQNEAQLEKSRLLSDRFSAERPKGSFSTLEIQRTEQGDSAMYLCASSLGGENYGYTFGSGTRLTVV.

The chain has TRBV28 and TRBJ1-3, with TRBD1 matching 8 bases. The length of the CDR3 is 15 residues. The germline CDR1 and CDR2 sequences are MDHEN and SYDVKM. With V trimmed by 3 bases and J by 2 bases, 3 bases remained unmatched. The CDR3: CASSFRTGTGNTIYF. The CDR3 DNA sequence: TGTGCCAGCAGTTTCCGGACAGGGACTGGAAACACCATATATTTT.

The chain uses TRBV7-6 and TRBJ1-3, with TRBD1 identical over 7 bases. Trimming at V came to 1 base and at J to 0 bases, leaving 3 bases not matched to a gene. CDR1 SGHVS and CDR2 FNYEAQ come from the germline V gene. The CDR3 contains 16 residues. CDR3 nucleotide sequence: TGTGCCAGCAGCTTAGGGACAGGATACTCTGGAAACACCATATATTTT. Protein product: CASSLGTGYSGNTIYF.

The V and J genes are TRBV19 and TRBJ1-5; 9 bases fit TRBD1. V was pared by 5 bases and J by 6 bases, with 5 bases of the junction left unmatched. Germline loops: CDR1 LNHDA, CDR2 SQIVND (reference sequence). The length of the CDR3 is 14 residues. The DNA for the CDR3 is TGTGCCAGTAGTGGGGACAGGGATGGTCAGCCCCAGCATTTT. Its protein product is CASSGDRDGQPQHF. Full variable domain (outside the CDR3, taken from reference TRBV19 and TRBJ1-5): DGGITQSPKYLFRKEGQNVTLSCEQNLNHDAMYWYRQDPGQGLRLIYYSQIVNDFQKGDIAEGYSVSREKKESFPLTVTSAQKNPTAFYLCASSGDRDGQPQHFGDGTRLSIL.

This clone has a single count. This chain connects TRBV5-6 to TRBJ1-2, with 9 bases lining up with TRBD1. This CDR3 is 16 amino acids long. Germline V lookup: CDR1 SGHDT, CDR2 YYEEEE. Unmatched junction bases numbered 6, after V lost 2 bases and J lost 1 base. In DNA, the CDR3 is TGTGCCAGCAGCTTTGGGGACAGGGCCCATAACTATGGCTACACCTTC. Translated: CASSFGDRAHNYGYTF.

The CDR3 DNA reads TGTGCCAGCAGCTTAGCAAACATGAACACTGAAGCTTTCTTT. This codes for CASSLANMNTEAFF. The chain recombines TRBV7-9 with TRBJ1-1; D is unclear. CDR3 length: 14 residues. V lost 0 bases and J 0 bases, leaving 5 bases between the germline ends. Germline-derived CDR1 and CDR2 are SEHNR and FQNEAQ (reference sequence).

This clone was counted between two and nine times. Additional DNA sequences in this sample encode the identical CDR3. The chain combines TRBV12-3 or TRBV12-4 with TRBJ1-2; D might be TRBD1 (6 bases). V was clipped by 8 bases and J by 4 bases, with 11 bases between them. The CDR3 covers 12 residues. In DNA, the CDR3 is TGTGCCAGCTCTCGGACAGTCTATGGCTACACCTTC. The encoded protein is CASSRTVYGYTF.

J is TRBJ2-7 and V is TRBV4-1; D is ambiguous. V was trimmed by 0 bases and J by 3 bases, leaving 9 bases between them. CDR1 is MGHRA, CDR2 YSYEKL, per germline. The CDR3 totals 14 residues. This CDR3 is CASSQDSTYYEQYF. DNA for the CDR3: TGCGCCAGCAGCCAAGATAGCACCTACTACGAGCAGTACTTC.

In its sample, this clone was seen a few times. The J gene is TRBJ1-6, the V gene TRBV5-5; TRBD1 aligns across 9 bases. The V segment lost 3 bases and the J segment 14 bases; nucleotides outside the gene matches: 9. CDR1 and CDR2 (germline): SGHKS, YYEKEE (reference sequence). The CDR3 is 14 residues long. The CDR3 coding sequence is TGTGCCAGCAGCTGGGGGACAGGGAAGTTCACCCTCCACTTT. Protein product: CASSWGTGKFTLHF.

The gene calls are TRBV6-2 or TRBV6-3 and TRBJ1-5; 8 positions match TRBD1. V trimming: 0 bases; J trimming: 2 bases; junction bases outside the gene matches: 3. Germline CDR1 MNHEY, CDR2 SVGEGT. CDR3 length equals 16 residues. CDR3 nucleotide sequence: TGTGCCAGCAGTTACTCGGACAGGGCGGGCAATCAGCCCCAGCATTTT. Protein: CASSYSDRAGNQPQHF.

This clone has just one count. The V call is TRBV27, the J call TRBJ1-2; maybe TRBD1 (5 bases). V lost 5 bases, J lost 2 bases, and 12 bases lay in between. The germline V gene encodes CDR1 MNHEY and CDR2 SMNVEV (reference sequence). The CDR3 is 14 residues long. CDR3 amino acids: CASSVDSANYGYTF. The CDR3 nucleotides are TGTGCCAGCAGTGTAGACAGCGCCAACTATGGCTACACCTTC.

The chain joins TRBV6-5 to TRBJ1-1, with a possible D match to TRBD1 (5 bases). The V end lost 1 base, the J end lost 11 bases, and 11 bases lay between the germline ends. Germline-derived CDR1 and CDR2 are MNHEY and SVGAGI. This CDR3 has 12 amino acids. CDR3 nucleotide sequence: TGTGCCAGCAGTTACTTAGGGGAAGTCGCTTTCTTT. It translates to CASSYLGEVAFF.

The genes are TRBV24-1 and TRBJ1-5; TRBD1 is a possible D gene (5 bases). Germline CDR1 is KGHDR and CDR2 is SFDVKD. Trimming took off 9 bases at V and 4 bases at J, with 6 bases between the two ends. This CDR3 has 11 amino acids. This CDR3 is CATGTNQPQHF. The CDR3 nucleotides read TGTGCCACCGGGACTAATCAGCCCCAGCATTTT.

V usage is TRBV5-8 and J usage is TRBJ2-1, with 13 bases that match TRBD2. The CDR3 contains 15 residues. CDR1 and CDR2 (germline): SGHTS, YDEGEE. The J segment lost 5 bases and the V segment lost 4 bases, leaving 3 bases of the junction unmatched. DNA for the CDR3: TGTGCCAGCAGCCTAGGGACTAGCGGGGACAATGAGCAGTTCTTC. Its translation is CASSLGTSGDNEQFF. The full variable domain, with the rest looked up from reference TRBV5-8 and TRBJ2-1, is EAGVTQSPTHLIKTRGQQATLRCSPISGHTSVYWYQQALGLGLQFLLWYDEGEERNRGNFPPRFSGRQFPNYSSELNVNALELEDSALYLCASSLGTSGDNEQFFGPGTRLTVL.

In this sample, this clone turned up once. This chain joins TRBV30 and TRBJ2-2; perhaps TRBD1 as D (5 bases). With 4 bases removed from V and 1 base from J, the gap between germline ends came to 13 bases. The CDR3 loop spans 15 amino acids. Germline CDR1 reads GTSNPN; CDR2 reads SVGIG (reference sequence). DNA for the CDR3: TGTGCCTGGACCCTAGGGGTACAGAACACCGGGGAGCTGTTTTTT. Its translation: CAWTLGVQNTGELFF.

The gene calls are TRBV5-6 and TRBJ2-5; 7 bases are shared with TRBD2. Per the germline V gene, CDR1 is SGHDT and CDR2 is YYEEEE. The CDR3 is 13 residues long. The V and J ends lost 2 bases and 4 bases, in that order; junction bases with no gene match: 2. CDR3 in DNA: TGTGCCAGCAGCTTAAGCGGGGTAGAGACCCAGTACTTC. Translation: CASSLSGVETQYF. Together with reference TRBV5-6 and TRBJ2-5, the CDR3 gives the full variable domain: DAGVTQSPTHLIKTRGQQVTLRCSPKSGHDTVSWYQQALGQGPQFIFQYYEEEERQRGNFPDRFSGHQFPNYSSELNVNALLLGDSALYLCASSLSGVETQYFGPGTRLLVL.

This chain uses TRBV27 with TRBJ2-4, with TRBD2 matching over 8 bases. With V trimmed by 2 bases and J by 6 bases, 6 bases remained unmatched. The CDR3 spans 15 residues. The germline CDR1 and CDR2 sequences are MNHEY and SMNVEV (reference sequence). CDR3: CASSLLRGGPNIQYF. In DNA, the CDR3 is TGTGCCAGCAGTTTACTCCGGGGGGGGCCAAACATTCAGTACTTC.

V gene TRBV29-1 combines with J gene TRBJ2-3; the D gene is possibly TRBD2 (6 bases). Germline loops: CDR1 SQVTM, CDR2 ANQGSEA. Trimming took off 7 bases at V and 6 bases at J, with 17 bases between the two ends. The CDR3 loop spans 13 amino acids. The CDR3 is CSAKDRRGDTQYF. In nucleotides, the CDR3 is TGCAGCGCCAAGGACCGCCGGGGGGATACGCAGTATTTT.

This chain joins TRBV2 and TRBJ2-5; 9 bases are a match to TRBD1. There are 16 residues in the CDR3. Unmatched junction bases numbered 10, after V lost 6 bases and J lost 2 bases. The germline V gene has CDR1 SNHLY and CDR2 FYNNEI. CDR3 nucleotide sequence: TGTGCCAGCAGCGAACTTACCGGGACAGGGCAAGAGACCCAGTACTTC. It yields the protein CASSELTGTGQETQYF.

The rearrangement joins TRBV6-5 to TRBJ2-5, with D perhaps matching TRBD1 (5 bases). The CDR3 contains 12 residues. Germline V CDR1 and CDR2: MNHEY, SVGAGI. Trimming cost V 8 bases and J 7 bases, with 14 bases left between them. CDR3 sequence (DNA): TGTGCCAGCTTAGGGGCCGAAAGGACCCAGTACTTC. This codes for CASLGAERTQYF.

This clone was detected once. The chain couples TRBV12-5 to TRBJ2-7; 7 bases line up with TRBD1. The CDR3 totals 19 residues. Germline lookup yields CDR1 LGHNT and CDR2 FRNRAP. V lost 0 bases to trimming and J lost 1 base; unmatched junction nucleotides: 15. The chain's CDR3 is CASGLVSITYRDRSYEQYF. The CDR3 coding sequence is TGTGCTAGTGGTTTGGTATCCATAACCTATCGGGACAGATCCTACGAGCAGTACTTC.

For the CDR3, the DNA is TGTGCCAGCAGTACTCCGGGACAGGGGGGGTCCTATAATTCACCCCTCCACTTT. It codes for CASSTPGQGGSYNSPLHF. V usage is TRBV28 and J usage is TRBJ1-6; 11 bases fit TRBD1. Germline CDR1 reads MDHEN; CDR2 reads SYDVKM. This CDR3 contains 18 residues. The ends lost 5 bases at V and 1 base at J; junction bases unmatched: 7.

The genes are TRBV3-1 (or the pseudogene TRBV3-2) and TRBJ2-7; 9 bases agree with TRBD1. CDR3 size: 14 residues. Germline V gene data show CDR1 as LGHDT and CDR2 as YNNKEL (reference sequence). V trimming: 4 bases; J trimming: 6 bases; junction bases outside the gene matches: 7. For the CDR3, the DNA is TGTGCCAGCAGCCCTGGACAGGGGATCGGCGAGCAGTACTTC. Translation: CASSPGQGIGEQYF.

The gene calls are TRBV5-6 and TRBJ2-7, with 14 bases aligning to TRBD2. V lost 3 bases and J lost 0; bases outside the gene matches: 2. This CDR3 is 16 amino acids long. Germline CDR1 and CDR2: SGHDT and YYEEEE. CDR3 coding DNA: TGTGCCAGCAGCTGGGGACTAGCGGGAGTCTCCTACGAGCAGTACTTC. Protein product: CASSWGLAGVSYEQYF.

This clone was counted a few times. The chain recombines TRBV13 with TRBJ2-7; TRBD2 is a possible D gene (6 bases). The CDR3 length is 12 residues. Per the germline V gene, CDR1 is PRHDT and CDR2 is FYEKMQ (reference sequence). The ends were cut back, 3 bases at V and 5 bases at J, with 8 bases in the middle. CDR3 region: CASSFGEDEQYF. The CDR3 nucleotides are TGTGCCAGCAGCTTTGGGGAGGACGAGCAGTACTTC. Complete variable domain (other parts from reference TRBV13 and TRBJ2-7): AAGVIQSPRHLIKEKRETATLKCYPIPRHDTVYWYQQGPGQDPQFLISFYEKMQSDKGSIPDRFSAQQFSDYHSELNMSSLELGDSALYFCASSFGEDEQYFGPGTRLTVT.